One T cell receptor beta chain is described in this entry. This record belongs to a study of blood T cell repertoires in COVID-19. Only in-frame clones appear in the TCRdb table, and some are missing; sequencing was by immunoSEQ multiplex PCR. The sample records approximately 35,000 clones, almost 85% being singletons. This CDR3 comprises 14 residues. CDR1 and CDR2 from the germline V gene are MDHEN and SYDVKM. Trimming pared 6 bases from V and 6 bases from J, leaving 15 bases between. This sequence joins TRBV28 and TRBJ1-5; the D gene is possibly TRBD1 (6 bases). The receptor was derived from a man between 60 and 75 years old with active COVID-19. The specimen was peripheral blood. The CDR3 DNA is TGTGCCAGCAGCCTACAAGCAGGGGTTCAGCCCCAGCATTTT. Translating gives CASSLQAGVQPQHF.